A single sample is the source of the 15 T cell receptor beta chains below, sequenced in a study of shared clonotypes between healthy human individuals. Assay: immunoSEQ multiplex PCR; the TCRdb copy retains only in-frame clones and omits some. The table has roughly 2.5 million clones, approximately 92% seen once. Sequencing input: naive CD4+ T cells sorted from blood. Indicated subset: CD45RA+ positively selected. The source of these receptors is a man between 18 and 35 years old in good health.

V gene TRBV5-1 combines with J gene TRBJ2-5, with D unclear. The germline CDR1 and CDR2 sequences are SGHRS and YFSETQ. Trimming cost V 0 bases and J 4 bases, with 7 bases left between them. There are 13 residues in the CDR3. The chain's CDR3 is CASSLAELETQYF. CDR3 sequence (DNA): TGCGCCAGCAGCTTGGCCGAACTAGAGACCCAGTACTTC.

This clone was found once. The V call is TRBV7-9, the J call TRBJ2-3; 12 positions match TRBD2. The germline V gene encodes CDR1 SEHNR and CDR2 FQNEAQ (reference sequence). The CDR3 contains 16 residues. Unmatched junction bases numbered 5, after V lost 5 bases and J lost 2 bases. CDR3 protein: CASSQLAGGLTDTQYF. As DNA, the CDR3 is TGTGCCAGCAGCCAACTAGCGGGGGGTCTCACAGATACGCAGTATTTT.

J is TRBJ2-7 and V is TRBV29-1; D remains unclear. Trimming pared 4 bases from V and 3 bases from J, leaving 13 bases between. Germline loops: CDR1 SQVTM, CDR2 ANQGSEA. The CDR3 spans 13 residues. The CDR3 here is CSVGNSLSYEQYF. The CDR3 DNA is TGCAGCGTTGGAAACAGCCTCAGCTACGAGCAGTACTTC.

The genes are TRBV6-1 and TRBJ1-2; 10 bases fit TRBD1. Germline-derived CDR1 and CDR2 are MNHNS and SASEGT. Trimming removed 4 bases from V and 6 bases from J; junction bases left unmatched: 8. This CDR3 spans 15 amino acids. CDR3 in amino acids: CASSAPGQGLHGYTF. The CDR3 DNA reads as TGTGCCAGCAGTGCCCCGGGACAGGGGCTACATGGCTACACCTTC.

The chain joins TRBV2 to TRBJ1-1, with TRBD1 identical over 9 bases. V was pared by 6 bases and J by 0 bases, with 8 bases of the junction left unmatched. The CDR3 is made up of 16 amino acids. The germline V gene encodes CDR1 SNHLY and CDR2 FYNNEI. The chain's CDR3 is CASRAGQGSVNTEAFF. The CDR3 DNA sequence: TGTGCCAGCAGGGCGGGACAGGGCTCCGTGAACACTGAAGCTTTCTTT.

The chain uses TRBV5-1 and TRBJ2-6, with TRBD1 matching 10 bases. Germline CDR1 is SGHRS and CDR2 is YFSETQ. The CDR3 has 18 amino acids. Trimming at V came to 4 bases and at J to 1 base, leaving 8 bases not matched to a gene. The CDR3 nucleotides read TGCGCCAGCAGCATAGGACAGGGGGGTAGATCTGGGGCCAACGTCCTGACTTTC. It specifies CASSIGQGGRSGANVLTF.

In the case of this clone: Distinct nucleotide sequences in the sample also encode this CDR3. The CDR3 bases are TGTGCCATCAGTGCGATAAGCTCTGGAAACACCATATATTTT. It encodes CAISAISSGNTIYF. The chain links TRBV10-3 to TRBJ1-3; D gene uncertain. Germline V gives CDR1 ENHRY, CDR2 SYGVKD. The CDR3 is made up of 14 amino acids. The V end was cut by 4 bases, the J end by 0 bases, with 7 bases between.

This chain uses TRBV15 with TRBJ1-5; D not resolved. The CDR3 has 17 amino acids. The germline V gene encodes CDR1 LNHNV and CDR2 YYDKDF (reference sequence). Between the trimmed V and J ends, which lost 1 base and 1 base, there was a span of 14 bases. The DNA for the CDR3 is TGTGCCACCAGCAGAGCGGGTGTGGTAGGAAGCAATCAGCCCCAGCATTTT. It codes for CATSRAGVVGSNQPQHF.

As to this clone: The same CDR3 is also encoded by other DNA sequences in this sample. The rearrangement joins TRBV9 to TRBJ2-5; D remains unclear. V shed 0 bases and J shed 1 base, with 7 bases lying between them. CDR3 length equals 14 residues. Germline V gives CDR1 SGDLS, CDR2 YYNGEE. The CDR3 loop is CASSVGLFQETQYF. CDR3 nucleotides: TGTGCCAGCAGCGTAGGGCTTTTCCAAGAGACCCAGTACTTC. The variable domain in full, with the rest retrieved from reference TRBV9 and TRBJ2-5, is DSGVTQTPKHLITATGQRVTLRCSPRSGDLSVYWYQQSLDQGLQFLIQYYNGEERAKGNILERFSAQQFPDLHSELNLSSLELGDSALYFCASSVGLFQETQYFGPGTRLLVL.

The chain is built from TRBV4-1 and TRBJ2-3; 8 bases match TRBD1. This CDR3 is 15 amino acids long. Unmatched junction bases numbered 5, after V lost 4 bases and J lost 2 bases. Germline CDR1 MGHRA, CDR2 YSYEKL. As DNA, the CDR3 is TGCGCCAGCAGCCCGTTGGACAGGGACACAGATACGCAGTATTTT. Residues: CASSPLDRDTDTQYF.

V and J are TRBV6-5 and TRBJ2-1; D unresolved. Germline V gives CDR1 MNHEY, CDR2 SVGAGI. Trimming left V 4 bases short and J 7 bases short, with 17 bases between. The CDR3 covers 15 residues. The DNA of the CDR3 is TGTGCCAGCAGTTTACGTTTTTCGGGTGGTAATGAGCAGTTCTTC. Its protein is CASSLRFSGGNEQFF.

The J gene is TRBJ2-5, the V gene TRBV11-3; 11 bases are shared with TRBD1. CDR3 length equals 15 residues. Trimming cost V 3 bases and J 3 bases; bases outside gene matches: 3. From germline, CDR1 is SGHNT and CDR2 YENEEA. The CDR3 nucleotides read TGTGCCAGCAGCTTCGGACAGGGGGCAAAAGAGACCCAGTACTTC. Its translation: CASSFGQGAKETQYF.

This clone was picked up a small number of times. J is TRBJ1-5 and V is TRBV18; 7 nucleotides align to TRBD1. The germline CDR1 and CDR2 sequences are KGHSH and LQKENI. V trimming: 6 bases; J trimming: 6 bases; junction bases outside the gene matches: 5. The CDR3 contains 13 residues. CDR3 region: CASSPTGSQPQHF. For the CDR3, the DNA is TGTGCCAGCTCTCCGACAGGGAGTCAGCCCCAGCATTTT.

The chain recombines TRBV18 with TRBJ1-2; D is unclear. The germline gives CDR1 KGHSH, CDR2 LQKENI. The CDR3 is 16 residues long. V lost 2 bases and J 1 base, leaving 14 bases between the germline ends. The CDR3 nucleotides read TGTGCCAGCTCACCAGGTTTGCCCTCTCTTAACTATGGCTACACCTTC. Residues: CASSPGLPSLNYGYTF.

The chain recombines TRBV5-1 with TRBJ1-2; tentatively, D is TRBD1 (5 bases). Trimming took off 0 bases at V and 4 bases at J, with 16 bases between the two ends. The CDR3 length is 16 residues. The germline V gene has CDR1 SGHRS and CDR2 YFSETQ. This chain's CDR3 is CASSLGVLRDVYGYTF. CDR3 bases: TGCGCCAGCAGCTTGGGAGTGCTCCGGGACGTCTATGGCTACACCTTC.